The sequence of this TCR beta chain was determined in a study of regulatory and conventional T cells in breast cancer. By its share, this clonotype is large. The CDR3 runs 15 residues. Germline values: CDR1 DFQATT, CDR2 SNEGSKA (reference sequence). V was clipped by 0 bases and J by 7 bases, with 15 bases between them. TCRdb processed the PCR reads anew with MiXCR; each CDR3 protein has one entry. The sample yields about 16,000 distinct CDR3 sequences, about 32% seen once. The chain has TRBV20-1 and TRBJ2-2, with unresolved D. The specimen sequenced was conventional T cells from blood. This clonotype was sampled from a female donor in good health. DNA of the CDR3: TGCAGTGCTAGAGATTTTGGGGTGGATGGCGGGGAGCTGTTTTTT. As protein: CSARDFGVDGGELFF.